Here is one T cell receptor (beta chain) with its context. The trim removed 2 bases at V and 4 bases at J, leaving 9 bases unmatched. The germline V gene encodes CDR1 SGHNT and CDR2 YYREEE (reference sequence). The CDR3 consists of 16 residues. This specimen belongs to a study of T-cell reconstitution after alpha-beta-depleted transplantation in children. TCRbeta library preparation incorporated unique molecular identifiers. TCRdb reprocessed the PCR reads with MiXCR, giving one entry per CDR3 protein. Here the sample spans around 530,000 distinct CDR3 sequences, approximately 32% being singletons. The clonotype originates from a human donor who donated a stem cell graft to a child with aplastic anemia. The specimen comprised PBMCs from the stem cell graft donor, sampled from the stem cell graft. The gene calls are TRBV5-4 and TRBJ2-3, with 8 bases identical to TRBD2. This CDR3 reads CASSFSGGPGADTQYF. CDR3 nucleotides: TGTGCCAGCAGCTTCTCGGGAGGGCCTGGGGCAGATACGCAGTATTTT.